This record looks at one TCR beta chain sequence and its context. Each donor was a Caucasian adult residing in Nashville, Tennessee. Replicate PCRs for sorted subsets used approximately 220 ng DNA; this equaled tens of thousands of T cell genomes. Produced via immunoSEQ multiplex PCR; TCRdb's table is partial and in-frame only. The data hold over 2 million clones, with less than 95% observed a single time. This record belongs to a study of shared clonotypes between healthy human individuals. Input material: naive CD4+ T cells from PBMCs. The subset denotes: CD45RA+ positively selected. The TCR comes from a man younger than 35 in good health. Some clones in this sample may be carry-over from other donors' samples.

The CDR3 spells CASTRSGTGQETQYF. The CDR3 bases are TGTGCCAGTACCCGATCCGGGACAGGGCAAGAGACCCAGTACTTC. The chain employs TRBV19 and TRBJ2-5; the match to TRBD1 covers 9 bases. CDR3 size: 15 residues. The V gene's germline CDR1 is LNHDA and CDR2 SQIVND (reference sequence). The ends lost 7 bases at V and 2 bases at J; junction bases unmatched: 8.